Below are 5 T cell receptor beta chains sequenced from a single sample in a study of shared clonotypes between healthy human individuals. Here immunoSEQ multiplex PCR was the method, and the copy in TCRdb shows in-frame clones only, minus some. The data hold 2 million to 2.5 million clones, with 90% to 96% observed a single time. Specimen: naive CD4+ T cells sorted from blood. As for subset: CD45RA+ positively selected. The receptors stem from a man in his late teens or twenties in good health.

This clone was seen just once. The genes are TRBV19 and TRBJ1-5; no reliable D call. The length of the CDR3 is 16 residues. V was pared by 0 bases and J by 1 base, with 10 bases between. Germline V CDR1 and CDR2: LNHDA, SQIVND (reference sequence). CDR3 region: CASSIEWRQSNQPQHF. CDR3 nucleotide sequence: TGTGCCAGTAGTATAGAGTGGCGTCAGAGCAATCAGCCCCAGCATTTT.

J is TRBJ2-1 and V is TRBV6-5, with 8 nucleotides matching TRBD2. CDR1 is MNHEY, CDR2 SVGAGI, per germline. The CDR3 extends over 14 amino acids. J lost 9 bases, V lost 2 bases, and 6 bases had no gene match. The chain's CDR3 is CASSYSGRGREQFF. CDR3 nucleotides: TGTGCCAGCAGTTACAGCGGGAGAGGGCGTGAGCAGTTCTTC.

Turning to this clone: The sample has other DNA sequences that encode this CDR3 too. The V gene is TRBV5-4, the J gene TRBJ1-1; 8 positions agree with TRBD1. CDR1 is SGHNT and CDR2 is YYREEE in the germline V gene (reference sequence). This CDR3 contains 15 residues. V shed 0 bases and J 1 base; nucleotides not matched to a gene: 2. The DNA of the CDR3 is TGTGCCAGCAGCTTGGTAGACAGGGGGAACACTGAAGCTTTCTTT. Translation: CASSLVDRGNTEAFF.

This chain's CDR3 is CASSLTGTDKETQYF. The CDR3, as DNA: TGTGCCAGCAGCTTGACCGGGACGGATAAGGAGACCCAGTACTTC. This chain connects TRBV5-4 to TRBJ2-5; D is possibly TRBD1 or TRBD2 (5 bases each). Trimming shortened V by 1 base and J by 5 bases, and 15 bases separated the two germline ends. The CDR3 contains 15 residues. The germline gives CDR1 SGHNT, CDR2 YYREEE (reference sequence).

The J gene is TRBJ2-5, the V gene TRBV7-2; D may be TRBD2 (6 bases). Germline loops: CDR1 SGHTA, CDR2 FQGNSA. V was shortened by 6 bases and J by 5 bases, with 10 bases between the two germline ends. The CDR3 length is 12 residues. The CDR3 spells CASRWRVETQYF. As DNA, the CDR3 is TGTGCCAGCAGATGGAGGGTTGAGACCCAGTACTTC.